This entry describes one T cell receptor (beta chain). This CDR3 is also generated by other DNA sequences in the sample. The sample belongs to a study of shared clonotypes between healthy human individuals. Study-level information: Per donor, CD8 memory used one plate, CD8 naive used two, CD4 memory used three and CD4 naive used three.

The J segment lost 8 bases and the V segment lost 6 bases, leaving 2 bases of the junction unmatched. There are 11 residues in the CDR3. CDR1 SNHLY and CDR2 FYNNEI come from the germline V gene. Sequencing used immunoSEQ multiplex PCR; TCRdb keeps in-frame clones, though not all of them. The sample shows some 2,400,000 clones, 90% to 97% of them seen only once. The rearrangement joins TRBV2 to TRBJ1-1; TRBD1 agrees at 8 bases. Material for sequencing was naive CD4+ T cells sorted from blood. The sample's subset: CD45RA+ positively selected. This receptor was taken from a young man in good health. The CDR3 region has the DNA TGTGCCAGCAGAGACAGGGGAGAAGCTTTCTTT. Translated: CASRDRGEAFF.